Detailed here is one T cell receptor beta chain. V was shortened by 2 bases and J by 6 bases, with 11 bases between the two germline ends. Germline V gene lookup returns CDR1 MDHEN and CDR2 SYDVKM. The CDR3 has 14 residues. The sample is drawn from a study of control samples from healthy donors and cancer patients. The assay was immunoSEQ multiplex PCR, and TCRdb's table has in-frame clones only and misses some. Among 90,000 to 130,000 clones listed, approximately 90% were seen once. Material: PBMCs. The V and J genes are TRBV28 and TRBJ2-1; tentatively, D is TRBD2 (6 bases). The source is a woman in her fifties or sixties with lung cancer. The CDR3 DNA reads TGTGCCAGCAGTTTAGGGGGGACCTCCAATGAGCAGTTCTTC. Amino acids: CASSLGGTSNEQFF.